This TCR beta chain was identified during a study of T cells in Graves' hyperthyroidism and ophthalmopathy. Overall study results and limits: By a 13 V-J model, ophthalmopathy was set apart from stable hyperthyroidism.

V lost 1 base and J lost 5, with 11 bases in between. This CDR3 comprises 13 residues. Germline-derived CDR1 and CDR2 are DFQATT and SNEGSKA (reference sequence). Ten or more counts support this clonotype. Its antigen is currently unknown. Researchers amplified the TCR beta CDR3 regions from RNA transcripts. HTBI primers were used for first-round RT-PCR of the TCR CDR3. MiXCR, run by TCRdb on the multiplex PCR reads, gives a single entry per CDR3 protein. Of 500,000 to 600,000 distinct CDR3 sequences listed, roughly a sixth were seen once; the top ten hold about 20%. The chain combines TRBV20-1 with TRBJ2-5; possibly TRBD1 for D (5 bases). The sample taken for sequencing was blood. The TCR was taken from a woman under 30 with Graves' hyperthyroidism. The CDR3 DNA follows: TGCAGTGCTAGAGTAACAGGCCAGGAGACCCAGTACTTC. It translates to CSARVTGQETQYF.